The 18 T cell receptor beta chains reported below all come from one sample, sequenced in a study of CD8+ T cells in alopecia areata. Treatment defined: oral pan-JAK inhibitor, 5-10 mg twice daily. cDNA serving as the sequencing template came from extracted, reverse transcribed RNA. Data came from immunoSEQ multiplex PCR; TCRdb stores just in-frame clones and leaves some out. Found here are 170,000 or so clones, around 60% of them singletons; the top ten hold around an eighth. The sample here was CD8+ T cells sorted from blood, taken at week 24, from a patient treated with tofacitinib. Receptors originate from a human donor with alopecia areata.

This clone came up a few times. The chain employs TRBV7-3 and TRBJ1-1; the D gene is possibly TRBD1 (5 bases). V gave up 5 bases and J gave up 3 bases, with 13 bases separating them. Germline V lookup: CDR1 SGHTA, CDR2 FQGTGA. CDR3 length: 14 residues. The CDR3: CASSPRDGYTEAFF. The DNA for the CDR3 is TGTGCCAGCAGCCCAAGGGACGGGTACACTGAAGCTTTCTTT.

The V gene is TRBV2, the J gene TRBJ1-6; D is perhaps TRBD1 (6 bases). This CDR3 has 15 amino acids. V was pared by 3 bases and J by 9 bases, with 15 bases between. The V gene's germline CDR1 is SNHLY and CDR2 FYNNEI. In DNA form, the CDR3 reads TGTGCCAGCAGTGAGGCAGGGGAGGTTGGTTCACCCCTCCACTTT. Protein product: CASSEAGEVGSPLHF.

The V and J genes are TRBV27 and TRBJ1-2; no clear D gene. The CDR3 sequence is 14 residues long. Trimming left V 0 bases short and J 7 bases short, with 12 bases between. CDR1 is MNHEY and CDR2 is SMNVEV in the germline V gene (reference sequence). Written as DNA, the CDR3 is TGTGCCAGCAGTTTATCGATTCGGGAACGTGGCTACACCTTC. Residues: CASSLSIRERGYTF.

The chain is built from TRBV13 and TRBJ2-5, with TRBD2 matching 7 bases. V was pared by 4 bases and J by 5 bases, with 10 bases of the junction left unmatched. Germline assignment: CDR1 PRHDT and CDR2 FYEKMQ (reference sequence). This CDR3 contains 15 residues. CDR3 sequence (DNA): TGTGCCAGCAGCTCAGGCCCGGGACTATCGGAGACCCAGTACTTC. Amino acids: CASSSGPGLSETQYF.

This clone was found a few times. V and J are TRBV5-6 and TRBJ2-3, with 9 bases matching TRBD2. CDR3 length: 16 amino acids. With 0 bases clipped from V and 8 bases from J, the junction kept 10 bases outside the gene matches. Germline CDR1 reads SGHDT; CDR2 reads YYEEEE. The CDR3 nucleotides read TGTGCCAGCAGCTTGGTGCTAGCGGGGTCCGGTGGTACGCAGTATTTT. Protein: CASSLVLAGSGGTQYF.

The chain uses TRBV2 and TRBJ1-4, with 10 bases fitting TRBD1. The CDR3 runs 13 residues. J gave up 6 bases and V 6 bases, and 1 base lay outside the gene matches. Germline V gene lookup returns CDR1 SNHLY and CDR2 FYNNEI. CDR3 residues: CASRGTGDEKLFF. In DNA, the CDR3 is TGTGCCAGCAGGGGGACAGGGGATGAAAAACTGTTTTTT.

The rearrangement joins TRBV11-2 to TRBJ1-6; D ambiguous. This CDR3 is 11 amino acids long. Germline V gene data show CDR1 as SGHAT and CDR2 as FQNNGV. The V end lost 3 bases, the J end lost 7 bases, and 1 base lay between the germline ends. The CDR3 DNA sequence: TGTGCCAGCAGCTTGAATTCACCCCTCCACTTT. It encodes CASSLNSPLHF.

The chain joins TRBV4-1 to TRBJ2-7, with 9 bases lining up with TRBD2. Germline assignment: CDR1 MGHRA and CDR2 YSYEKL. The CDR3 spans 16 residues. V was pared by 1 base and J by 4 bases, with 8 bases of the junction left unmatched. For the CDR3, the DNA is TGCGCCAGCAGCCAAGGACCAGGCGGGGGGGTTTACGAGCAGTACTTC. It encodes CASSQGPGGGVYEQYF.

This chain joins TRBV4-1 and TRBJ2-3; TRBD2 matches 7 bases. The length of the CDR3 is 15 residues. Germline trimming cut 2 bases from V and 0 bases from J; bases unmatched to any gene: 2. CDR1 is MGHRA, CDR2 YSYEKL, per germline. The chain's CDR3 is CASSQTGGSTDTQYF. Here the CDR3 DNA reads TGCGCCAGCAGCCAAACGGGGGGAAGCACAGATACGCAGTATTTT.

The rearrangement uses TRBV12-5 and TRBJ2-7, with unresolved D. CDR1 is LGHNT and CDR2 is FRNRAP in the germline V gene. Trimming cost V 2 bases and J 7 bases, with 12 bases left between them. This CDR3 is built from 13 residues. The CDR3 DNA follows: TGTGCTAGTGGTTTGTATAACGGGCTGGAGCAGTACTTC. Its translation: CASGLYNGLEQYF.

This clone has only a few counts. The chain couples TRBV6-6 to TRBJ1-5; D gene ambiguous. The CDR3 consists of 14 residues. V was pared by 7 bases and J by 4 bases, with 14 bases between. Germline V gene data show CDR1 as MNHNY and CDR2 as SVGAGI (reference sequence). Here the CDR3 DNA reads TGTGCCAGCACCACTCGGACCGGTAATCAGCCCCAGCATTTT. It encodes CASTTRTGNQPQHF.

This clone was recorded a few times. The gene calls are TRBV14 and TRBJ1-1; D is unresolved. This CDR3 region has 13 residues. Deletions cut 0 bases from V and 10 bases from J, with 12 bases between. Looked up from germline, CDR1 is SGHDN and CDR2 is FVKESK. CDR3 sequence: CASSQDGGRGAFF. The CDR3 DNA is TGTGCCAGCAGCCAAGATGGTGGACGAGGAGCTTTCTTT.

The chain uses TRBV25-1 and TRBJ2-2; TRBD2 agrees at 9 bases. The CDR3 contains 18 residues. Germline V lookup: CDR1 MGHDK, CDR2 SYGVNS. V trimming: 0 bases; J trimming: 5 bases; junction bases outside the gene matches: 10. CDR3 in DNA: TGTGCCAGCAGTGAATATCCTAGCGGGGCGTTTTCGACCGGGGAGCTGTTTTTT. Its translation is CASSEYPSGAFSTGELFF.

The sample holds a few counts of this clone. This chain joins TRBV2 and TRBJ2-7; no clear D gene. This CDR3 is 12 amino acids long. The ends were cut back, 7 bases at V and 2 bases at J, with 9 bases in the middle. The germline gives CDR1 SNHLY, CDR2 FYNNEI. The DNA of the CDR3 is TGTGCCAGCATGGCCGGACCCTACGAGCAGTACTTC. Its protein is CASMAGPYEQYF.

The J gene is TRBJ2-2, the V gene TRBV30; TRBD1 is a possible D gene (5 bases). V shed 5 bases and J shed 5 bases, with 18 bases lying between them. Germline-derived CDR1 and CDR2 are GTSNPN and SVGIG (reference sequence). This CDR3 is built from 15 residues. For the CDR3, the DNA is TGTGCCTGGGACAGTAGGGGCTTTATGACCGGGGAGCTGTTTTTT. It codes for CAWDSRGFMTGELFF.

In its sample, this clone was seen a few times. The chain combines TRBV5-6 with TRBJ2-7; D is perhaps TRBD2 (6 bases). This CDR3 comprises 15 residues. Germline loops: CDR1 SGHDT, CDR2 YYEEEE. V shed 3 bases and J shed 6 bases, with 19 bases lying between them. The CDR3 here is CASSYGDSGLLEQYF. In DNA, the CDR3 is TGTGCCAGCAGCTATGGTGATAGCGGTCTTCTCGAGCAGTACTTC.

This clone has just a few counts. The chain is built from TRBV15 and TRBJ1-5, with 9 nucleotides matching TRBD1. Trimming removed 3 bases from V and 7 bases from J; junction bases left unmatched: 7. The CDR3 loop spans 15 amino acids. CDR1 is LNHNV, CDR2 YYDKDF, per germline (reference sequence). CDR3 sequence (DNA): TGTGCCACCAGCAGCACAGGGGGCGTTTTACAGCCCCAGCATTTT. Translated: CATSSTGGVLQPQHF.

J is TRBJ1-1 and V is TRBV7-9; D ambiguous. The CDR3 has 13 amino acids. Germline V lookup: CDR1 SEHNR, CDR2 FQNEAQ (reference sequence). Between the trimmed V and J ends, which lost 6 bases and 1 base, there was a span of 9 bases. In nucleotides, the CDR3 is TGTGCCAGCAGGCGTCAGACGAACACTGAAGCTTTCTTT. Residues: CASRRQTNTEAFF.